One and the same sample provided the 5 T cell receptor beta chains below, sequenced in a study of shared clonotypes between healthy human individuals. Generated by immunoSEQ multiplex PCR, the TCRdb table keeps only in-frame clones and is missing some. The sample carries around 940,000 clones, over 75% recorded once. The sequenced sample was memory CD4+ T cells sorted from blood. The subset denotes: CD45RA-negative fraction. All receptors come from a man aged 18 to 30 in good health.

V gene TRBV4-1 combines with J gene TRBJ2-7; D is possibly TRBD1 (6 bases). This CDR3 comprises 14 residues. V lost 5 bases and J 1 base, leaving 12 bases between the germline ends. CDR1 is MGHRA and CDR2 is YSYEKL in the germline V gene. The chain's CDR3 is CASSIPGQSYEQYF. DNA of the CDR3: TGCGCCAGCAGCATCCCGGGACAATCCTACGAGCAGTACTTC.

This chain links TRBV5-1 with TRBJ2-1; 12 nucleotides line up with TRBD2. The CDR3 has 14 amino acids. Germline loops: CDR1 SGHRS, CDR2 YFSETQ. The trim removed 5 bases at V and 7 bases at J, leaving 4 bases unmatched. The CDR3 sequence is CASRTTSGSNEQFF. The CDR3 DNA reads TGCGCCAGCAGGACGACTAGCGGGAGTAATGAGCAGTTCTTC.

V and J are TRBV5-1 and TRBJ2-3, with 9 bases lining up with TRBD2. The CDR3 loop spans 17 amino acids. CDR1 SGHRS and CDR2 YFSETQ come from the germline V gene. The ends lost 2 bases at V and 0 bases at J; junction bases unmatched: 7. The CDR3 sequence is CASSFRASGDSTDTQYF. DNA of the CDR3: TGCGCCAGCAGCTTTCGGGCTAGCGGGGATAGCACAGATACGCAGTATTTT. The entire variable domain, with the rest obtained from reference TRBV5-1 and TRBJ2-3, is as follows: KAGVTQTPRYLIKTRGQQVTLSCSPISGHRSVSWYQQTPGQGLQFLFEYFSETQRNKGNFPGRFSGRQFSNSRSEMNVSTLELGDSALYLCASSFRASGDSTDTQYFGPGTRLTVL.

This sequence joins TRBV14 and TRBJ2-7, with D possibly called TRBD1 or TRBD2 (6 bases each). V was cut by 4 bases and J by 2 bases, with 18 bases left in between. Germline V CDR1 and CDR2: SGHDN, FVKESK. This CDR3 is 16 amino acids long. The CDR3 here is CASSPTDGGLTYEQYF. CDR3 DNA sequence: TGTGCCAGCAGCCCCACGGATGGGGGGCTTACCTACGAGCAGTACTTC.

This clone was seen more than once but under ten times. J is TRBJ1-2 and V is TRBV4-1; 7 bases agree with TRBD1. With V trimmed by 1 base and J by 4 bases, 6 bases remained unmatched. The CDR3 has 15 residues. CDR1 is MGHRA, CDR2 YSYEKL, per germline. The CDR3 region has the DNA TGCGCCAGCAGCCAAGCCAGGGGGTTGAGCTATGGCTACACCTTC. It yields the protein CASSQARGLSYGYTF.